This TCR beta chain was found in a study of regulatory T cells in long-lasting Graves disease. Across the study: Persistence in Graves' disease required over 5 years of antithyroid drugs plus positive TSH receptor antibodies.

The CDR3 extends over 15 amino acids. V trimming: 5 bases; J trimming: 7 bases; junction bases outside the gene matches: 8. Germline CDR1 and CDR2: SEHNR and FQNEAQ (reference sequence). Time point noted: persistent/refractory GD, antithyroid drugs over 5 years with positive TRAb. Extracted RNA from PBMCs served as the source of the TCR library. Combining iRepertoire HTBI primers with Arm-PCR of CDR3 regions, the authors built TCR beta libraries. TCRdb used MiXCR to reprocess the multiplex PCR reads, holding one entry per CDR3 protein. The sample has roughly 450,000 distinct CDR3 sequences, around 20% seen once; the top ten hold over 7.5%. In its sample, this clonotype was seen a few times.

The sample consisted of peripheral blood mononuclear cells (PBMCs), taken when the disease was refractory, from a patient treated with antithyroid drugs. The V and J genes are TRBV7-9 and TRBJ1-5; 10 bases are shared with TRBD1. The receptor was isolated from a female donor with Graves disease. In DNA, the CDR3 is TGTGCCAGCAGCACCGGGACAGGGGTATTACAGCCCCAGCATTTT. Translation: CASSTGTGVLQPQHF.